This T cell receptor (beta chain) was identified in a study of blood T cell repertoires in COVID-19. Here immunoSEQ multiplex PCR was the method, and the copy in TCRdb shows in-frame clones only, minus some. The sample includes 250,000 to 300,000 clones, around 88% of them seen just once. Germline loops: CDR1 SGDLS, CDR2 YYNGEE. The CDR3 has 16 residues. V was trimmed by 0 bases and J by 4 bases, leaving 14 bases between them. The source is a man under 40 with active or convalescent COVID-19. The J gene is TRBJ1-5, the V gene TRBV9, with D possibly being TRBD1 (6 bases). Sequenced sample: peripheral blood. For the CDR3, the DNA is TGTGCCAGCAGCGTAGAGAACAGGGTCGCAAATCAGCCCCAGCATTTT. Its translation: CASSVENRVANQPQHF. The full variable domain, rest sourced from reference TRBV9 and TRBJ1-5, is DSGVTQTPKHLITATGQRVTLRCSPRSGDLSVYWYQQSLDQGLQFLIQYYNGEERAKGNILERFSAQQFPDLHSELNLSSLELGDSALYFCASSVENRVANQPQHFGDGTRLSIL.